This T cell receptor beta chain was sequenced for a study of T-cell memory formation after mild COVID-19. Points from the study as a whole: Clones contracting over day 15 to 85 were CD4/CD8 balanced, with later expanders leaning CD4+.

TCRdb re-derived calls from the 5' RACE reads in MiXCR, one entry per CDR3 protein. Among around 250,000 distinct CDR3 sequences listed, approximately 9% were seen once. The germline V gene has CDR1 MNHEY and CDR2 SVGAGI. The CDR3 runs 17 residues. Trimming cost V 0 bases and J 1 base; bases outside gene matches: 4. Notes on this clonotype: Its antigen remains unknown.

Specimen: PBMCs or a T cell subset sorted from them (not recorded which). The chain employs TRBV6-5 and TRBJ2-2, with 8 bases identical to TRBD1. The receptor was derived from a man between 18 and 35 years old who had mild COVID-19 (a few samples of this study predate the infection). Cell type and time point are not known. The CDR3 DNA reads as TGTGCCAGCAGTTACTCAGTAGGGACAGGGAACACCGGGGAGCTGTTTTTT. Protein sequence: CASSYSVGTGNTGELFF.